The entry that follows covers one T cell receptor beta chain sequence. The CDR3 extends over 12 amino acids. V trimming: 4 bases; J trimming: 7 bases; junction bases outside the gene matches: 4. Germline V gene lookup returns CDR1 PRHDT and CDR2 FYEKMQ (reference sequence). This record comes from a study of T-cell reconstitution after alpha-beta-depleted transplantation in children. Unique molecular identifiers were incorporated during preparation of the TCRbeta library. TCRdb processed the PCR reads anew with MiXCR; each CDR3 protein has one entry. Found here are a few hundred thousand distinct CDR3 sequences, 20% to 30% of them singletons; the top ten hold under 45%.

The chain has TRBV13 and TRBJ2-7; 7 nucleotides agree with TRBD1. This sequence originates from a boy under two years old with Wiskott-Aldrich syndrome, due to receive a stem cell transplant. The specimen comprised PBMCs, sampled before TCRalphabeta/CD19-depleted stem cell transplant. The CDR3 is CASSSWDSEQYF. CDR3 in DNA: TGTGCCAGCAGCTCTTGGGACAGTGAGCAGTACTTC.